Listed below are T cell receptor beta chains from one sample, sequenced in a study of shared clonotypes between healthy human individuals. The repertoire was sequenced with immunoSEQ multiplex PCR; TCRdb's copy has only in-frame clones and lacks some. The sample has under 1 million clones; approximately 92% are singletons. Sequences were obtained from naive CD8+ T cells sorted from blood. Every receptor here comes from a man aged 25 to 45 in good health. Both conserved end residues are trimmed from each CDR3.

TRBV7-9,ASSYSSGANVLT
TRBV5-1,ATAQPGLAEKLF
TRBV7-2,ASSLFEGGSREQY
TRBV18,ASSPSGGEGAHEQY
TRBV6-6,ASRANTEAF
TRBV29-1,SVRDRGNYEQY
TRBV28,ATAQTDTYEQY
TRBV28,ASIGTVGPNQPQH
TRBV9,ASSVAGVRSDTQY
TRBV5-5,ASSPWTSGSQETQY
TRBV7-6,ASSLAPVQRENTGELF
TRBV7-9,ASSFIGGSDEQY
TRBV7-9,AITDSYEQY
TRBV27,ASSGLRGETQY
TRBV28,ASSLPGHLSYYT
TRBV6-6,ASSYSPITDTQY
TRBV29-1,SVWGQGAPSTDTQY
TRBV10-3,AISESGRGTDTQY
TRBV19,ASSTRPGTENYEQY
TRBV9,ASSVEGRPGPQETQY
TRBV27,ASRPTGGLGDTQY
TRBV11-2,ASSLEHRVGETQY
TRBV4-3,ASSQDWFRDSSYEQY
TRBV28,ASSDNTWGEKLF
TRBV25-1,ASSDLNVGTQY
TRBV29-1,SVGLAGAVEQY
TRBV6-1,ASEIGTYEQY
TRBV4-1,ASSHANGTGRGEQY
TRBV27,ASSDPSDRGYTDTQY
TRBV13,ASSLLFGGNTGELF
TRBV19,ASSIDPDRGGNTEAF
TRBV7-6,ASSPSFGQGNYGYT
TRBV4-2,ASSQVDTTYNEQF
TRBV27,ASSFQSGNYEQY
TRBV18,ASSPPAPIGTWKTEAF
TRBV30,AWRGQGTSISGNTIY
TRBV4-2,ASSQDGAGEGTGELF
TRBV29-1,SVEDSSVSYNEQF
TRBV29-1,SVMGLAGIGVYNEQF
TRBV9,ASSPRTASYEQY
TRBV4-3,ASSQVPGGPGISYEQY
TRBV2,ASSSRLSNQPQH
TRBV5-4,ASSLRDSGMYQETQY
TRBV6-5,ATIAVQEGYEQY
TRBV5-1,ASSKGLAGVDTQY
TRBV6-5,ASSYSQTGNQETQY
TRBV19,ASSLPGWTEAF
TRBV5-1,ASSHEGVSTDTQY
TRBV5-1,ASSSTDTQY
TRBV6-6,ASSYHRETQY
TRBV2,ASSGQGNYEQY
TRBV27,ASSLRTGGLRDTQY
TRBV7-9,ATGLAGGRVDEQY